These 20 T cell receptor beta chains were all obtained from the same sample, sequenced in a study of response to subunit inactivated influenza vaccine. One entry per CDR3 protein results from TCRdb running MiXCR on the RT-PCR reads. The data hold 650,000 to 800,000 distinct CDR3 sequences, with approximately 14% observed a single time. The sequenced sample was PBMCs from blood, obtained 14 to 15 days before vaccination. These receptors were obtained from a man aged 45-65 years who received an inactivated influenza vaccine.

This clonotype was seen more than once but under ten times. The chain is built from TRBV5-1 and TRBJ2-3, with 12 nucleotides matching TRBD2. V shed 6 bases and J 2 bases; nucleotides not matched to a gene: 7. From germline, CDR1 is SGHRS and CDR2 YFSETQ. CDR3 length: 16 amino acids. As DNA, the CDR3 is TGCGCCAGCATATTAGGACTAGCGGGATCCACAGATACGCAGTATTTT. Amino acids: CASILGLAGSTDTQYF. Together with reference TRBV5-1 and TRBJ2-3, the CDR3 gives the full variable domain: KAGVTQTPRYLIKTRGQQVTLSCSPISGHRSVSWYQQTPGQGLQFLFEYFSETQRNKGNFPGRFSGRQFSNSRSEMNVSTLELGDSALYLCASILGLAGSTDTQYFGPGTRLTVL.

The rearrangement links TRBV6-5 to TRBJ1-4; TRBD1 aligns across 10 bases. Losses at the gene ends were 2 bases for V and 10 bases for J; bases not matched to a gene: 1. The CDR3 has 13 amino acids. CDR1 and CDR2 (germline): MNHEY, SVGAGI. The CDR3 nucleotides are TGTGCCAGCAGTTACGGGACAGGGGCAAAACTGTTTTTT. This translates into CASSYGTGAKLFF.

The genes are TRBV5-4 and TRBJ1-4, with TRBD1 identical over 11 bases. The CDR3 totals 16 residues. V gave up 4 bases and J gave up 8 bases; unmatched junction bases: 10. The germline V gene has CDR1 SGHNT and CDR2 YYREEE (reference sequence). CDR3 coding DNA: TGTGCCAGCAGCATCCGGGACAGGGGGGTAGGCGAAAAACTGTTTTTT. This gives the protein CASSIRDRGVGEKLFF.

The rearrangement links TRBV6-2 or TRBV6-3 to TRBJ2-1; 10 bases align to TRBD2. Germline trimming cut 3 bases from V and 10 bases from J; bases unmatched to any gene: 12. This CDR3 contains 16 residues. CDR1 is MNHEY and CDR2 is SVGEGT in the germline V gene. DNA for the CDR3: TGTGCCAGCAGTTATGGTCCTAGCGGGAGTTTCAGAGAGCAGTTCTTC. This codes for CASSYGPSGSFREQFF.

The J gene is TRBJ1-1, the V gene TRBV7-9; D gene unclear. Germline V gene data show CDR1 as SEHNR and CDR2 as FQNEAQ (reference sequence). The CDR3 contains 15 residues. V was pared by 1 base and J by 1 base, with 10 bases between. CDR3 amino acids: CASSLGVGKNTEAFF. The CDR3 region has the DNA TGTGCCAGCAGCTTAGGCGTCGGGAAGAACACTGAAGCTTTCTTT.

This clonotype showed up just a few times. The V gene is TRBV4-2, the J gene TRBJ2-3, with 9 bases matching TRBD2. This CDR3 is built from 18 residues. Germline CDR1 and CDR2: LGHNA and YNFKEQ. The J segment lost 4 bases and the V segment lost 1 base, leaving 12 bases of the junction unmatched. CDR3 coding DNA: TGTGCCAGCAGCCAAGCGGCTATAGCGGGAGCGAGGCCAGATACGCAGTATTTT. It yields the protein CASSQAAIAGARPDTQYF.

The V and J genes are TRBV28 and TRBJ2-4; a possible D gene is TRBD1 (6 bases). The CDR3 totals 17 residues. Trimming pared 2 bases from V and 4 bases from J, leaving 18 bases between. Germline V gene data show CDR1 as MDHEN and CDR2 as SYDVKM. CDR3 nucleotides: TGTGCCAGCAGTTTAGGGAGTGGGGGCCCAGTTAAAAACATTCAGTACTTC. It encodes CASSLGSGGPVKNIQYF.

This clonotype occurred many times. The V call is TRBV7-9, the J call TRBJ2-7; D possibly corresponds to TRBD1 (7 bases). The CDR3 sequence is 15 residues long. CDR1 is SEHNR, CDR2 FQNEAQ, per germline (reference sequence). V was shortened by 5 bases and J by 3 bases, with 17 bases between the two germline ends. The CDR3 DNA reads TGTGCCAGCAGCCCTTGGACAGGAGGGGACTACGAGCAGTACTTC. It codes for CASSPWTGGDYEQYF.

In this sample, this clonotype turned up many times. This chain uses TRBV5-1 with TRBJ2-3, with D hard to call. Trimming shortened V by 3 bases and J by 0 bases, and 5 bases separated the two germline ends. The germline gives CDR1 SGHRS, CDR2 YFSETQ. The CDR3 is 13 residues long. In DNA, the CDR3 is TGCGCCAGCAGCTACACTAGCACAGATACGCAGTATTTT. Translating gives CASSYTSTDTQYF.

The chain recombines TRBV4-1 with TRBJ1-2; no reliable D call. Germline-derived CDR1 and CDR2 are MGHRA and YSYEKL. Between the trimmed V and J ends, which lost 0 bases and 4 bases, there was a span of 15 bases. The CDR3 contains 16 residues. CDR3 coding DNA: TGCGCCAGCAGCCAAGACGGCCTTCGGCAGTCCTATGGCTACACCTTC. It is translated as CASSQDGLRQSYGYTF.

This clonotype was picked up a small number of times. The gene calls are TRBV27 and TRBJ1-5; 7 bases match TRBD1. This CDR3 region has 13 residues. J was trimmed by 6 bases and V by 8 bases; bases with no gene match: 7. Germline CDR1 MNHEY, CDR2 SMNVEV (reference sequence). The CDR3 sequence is CASRGGLFQPQHF. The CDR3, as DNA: TGTGCCAGCCGAGGGGGCCTCTTTCAGCCCCAGCATTTT.

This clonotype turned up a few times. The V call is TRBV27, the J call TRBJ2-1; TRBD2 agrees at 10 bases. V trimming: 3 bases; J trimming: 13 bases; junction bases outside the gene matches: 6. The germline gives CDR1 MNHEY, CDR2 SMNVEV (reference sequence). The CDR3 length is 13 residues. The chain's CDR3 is CASSFERGGTQFF. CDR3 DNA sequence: TGTGCCAGCAGTTTTGAGCGGGGGGGCACTCAGTTCTTC.

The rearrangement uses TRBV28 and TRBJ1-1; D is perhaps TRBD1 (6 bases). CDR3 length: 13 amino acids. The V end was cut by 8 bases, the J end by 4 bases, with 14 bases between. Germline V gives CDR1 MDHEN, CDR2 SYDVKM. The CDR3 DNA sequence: TGTGCCAGCTTCTCGGGGGGGCGCACTGAAGCTTTCTTT. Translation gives CASFSGGRTEAFF.

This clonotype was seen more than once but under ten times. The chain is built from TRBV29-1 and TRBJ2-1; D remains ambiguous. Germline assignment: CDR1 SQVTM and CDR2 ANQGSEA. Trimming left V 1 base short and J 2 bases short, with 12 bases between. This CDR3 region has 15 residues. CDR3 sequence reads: CSVEARQNPYNEQFF. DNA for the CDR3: TGCAGCGTTGAAGCGCGGCAGAACCCCTACAATGAGCAGTTCTTC.

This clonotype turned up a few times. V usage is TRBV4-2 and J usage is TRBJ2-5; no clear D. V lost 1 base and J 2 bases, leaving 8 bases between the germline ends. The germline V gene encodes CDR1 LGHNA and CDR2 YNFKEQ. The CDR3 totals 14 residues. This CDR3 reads CASSQVDRQETQYF. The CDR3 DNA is TGTGCCAGCAGCCAAGTGGACCGACAAGAGACCCAGTACTTC.

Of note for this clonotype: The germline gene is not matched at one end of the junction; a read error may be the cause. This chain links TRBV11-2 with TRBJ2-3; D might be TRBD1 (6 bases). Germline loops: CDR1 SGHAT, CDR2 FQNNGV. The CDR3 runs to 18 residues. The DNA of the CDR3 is TGTGCCAGCTGCTTAGTCCGGGGTCCAGGGGTAAGGACAGATACGCAGTATTTT. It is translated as CASCLVRGPGVRTDTQYF. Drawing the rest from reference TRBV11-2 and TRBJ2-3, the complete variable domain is EAGVAQSPRYKIIEKRQSVAFWCNPISGHATLYWYQQILGQGPKLLIQFQNNGVVDDSQLPKDRFSAERLKGVDSTLKIQPAKLEDSAVYLCASCLVRGPGVRTDTQYFGPGTRLTVL.

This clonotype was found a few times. CDR3 protein: CAPGGTGLTYEQYF. The DNA of the CDR3 is TGTGCCCCTGGGGGGACAGGGCTAACCTACGAGCAGTACTTC. The V gene is TRBV28, the J gene TRBJ2-7; 9 bases are shared with TRBD1. Germline V CDR1 and CDR2: MDHEN, SYDVKM. The CDR3 covers 14 residues. Trimming removed 11 bases from V and 2 bases from J; junction bases left unmatched: 10.

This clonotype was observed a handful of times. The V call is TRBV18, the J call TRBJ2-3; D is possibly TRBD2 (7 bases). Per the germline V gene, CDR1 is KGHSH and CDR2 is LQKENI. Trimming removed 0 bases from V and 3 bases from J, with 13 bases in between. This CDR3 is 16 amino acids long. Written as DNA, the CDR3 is TGTGCCAGCTCACCACCGATGGGGGGGGCGACAGATACGCAGTATTTT. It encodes CASSPPMGGATDTQYF.

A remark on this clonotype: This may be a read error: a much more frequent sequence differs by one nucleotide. The CDR3 nucleotides are TGTGCCAGGAGTGTTAGATCTAACTACGAGCAGTACTTC. Translated, it gives CARSVRSNYEQYF. The chain uses TRBV2 and TRBJ2-7; D gene uncertain. CDR3 length: 13 amino acids. Germline assignment: CDR1 SNHLY and CDR2 FYNNEI.

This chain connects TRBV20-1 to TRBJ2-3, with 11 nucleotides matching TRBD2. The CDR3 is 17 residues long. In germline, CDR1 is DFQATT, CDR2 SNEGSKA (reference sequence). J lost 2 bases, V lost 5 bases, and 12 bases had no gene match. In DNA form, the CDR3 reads TGCAGTGCTGCGCTTTTGACTAGCGGGGACCTCACAGATACGCAGTATTTT. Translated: CSAALLTSGDLTDTQYF.